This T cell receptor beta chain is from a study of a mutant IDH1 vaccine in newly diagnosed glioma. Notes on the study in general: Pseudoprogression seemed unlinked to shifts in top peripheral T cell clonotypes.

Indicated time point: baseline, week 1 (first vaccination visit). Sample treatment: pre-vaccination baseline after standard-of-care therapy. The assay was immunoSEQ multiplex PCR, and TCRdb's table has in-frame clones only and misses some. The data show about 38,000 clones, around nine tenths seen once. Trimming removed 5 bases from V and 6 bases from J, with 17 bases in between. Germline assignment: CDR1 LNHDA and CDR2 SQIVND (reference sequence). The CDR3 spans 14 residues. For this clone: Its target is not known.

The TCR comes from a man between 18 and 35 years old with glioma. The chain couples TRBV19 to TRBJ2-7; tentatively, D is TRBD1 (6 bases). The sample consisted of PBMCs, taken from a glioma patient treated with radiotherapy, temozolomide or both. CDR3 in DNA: TGTGCCAGTAGTTCGGCCGTACAGGGATCCGAGCAGTACTTC. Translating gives CASSSAVQGSEQYF.